These 3 T cell receptor beta chains were all obtained from the same sample, sequenced in a study of immune cell composition in non-small cell lung cancer. Libraries were prepared by immunoSEQ multiplex PCR; TCRdb keeps only in-frame clonotypes and omits some of them. The sample has roughly 11,000 clones, roughly 60% seen once. Sequencing used lung tumor tissue. These receptors all stem from a human donor with non-small cell lung cancer.

The V gene is TRBV5-4, the J gene TRBJ1-4, with 9 positions matching TRBD1. V trimming: 5 bases; J trimming: 2 bases; junction bases outside the gene matches: 10. CDR1 is SGHNT, CDR2 YYREEE, per germline (reference sequence). The CDR3 is made up of 17 amino acids. CDR3 DNA sequence: TGTGCCAGCAGTCGCGGGACAGGGAGTGGGACTAATGAAAAACTGTTTTTT. Translation gives CASSRGTGSGTNEKLFF.

The V gene is TRBV13, the J gene TRBJ1-1, with D uncertain. The CDR3 has 13 residues. Germline V gene sequence: CDR1 PRHDT, CDR2 FYEKMQ (reference sequence). With 4 bases removed from V and 0 bases from J, the gap between germline ends came to 6 bases. The CDR3 DNA is TGTGCCAGCAGCTCAACACTGAACACTGAAGCTTTCTTT. Translated, it gives CASSSTLNTEAFF. Full variable domain (outside the CDR3, taken from reference TRBV13 and TRBJ1-1): AAGVIQSPRHLIKEKRETATLKCYPIPRHDTVYWYQQGPGQDPQFLISFYEKMQSDKGSIPDRFSAQQFSDYHSELNMSSLELGDSALYFCASSSTLNTEAFFGQGTRLTVV.

This clone was counted between two and nine times. The CDR3 reads CATSRRSSGANVLTF. The CDR3 nucleotides are TGTGCCACCTCTCGGCGGAGCTCTGGGGCCAACGTCCTGACTTTC. V usage is TRBV19 and J usage is TRBJ2-6; D is unclear. V shed 10 bases and J shed 0 bases, with 13 bases lying between them. Germline V gene sequence: CDR1 LNHDA, CDR2 SQIVND (reference sequence). CDR3 length equals 15 residues.